This is a list of T cell receptor beta chains from one sample in a study of shared clonotypes between healthy human individuals. Sequencing was performed with immunoSEQ multiplex PCR; in TCRdb, only in-frame clones are kept and a portion is missing. The sample has fewer than 2.5 million clones, roughly 93% seen once. Input material: naive CD4+ T cells from PBMCs. These receptors came from a man younger than 35 in good health. Some clones in this sample may be carry-over from other donors' samples. The CDR3 runs from the conserved cysteine through the conserved F or W. D genes are given only for firm matches. The size field is filled for only some rows; it gives once, few, many or a size class.

v_call,clone_size,d_call,j_call,cdr3_length,cdr3_aa,cdr3_nt
TRBV7-2,NA,TRBD2,TRBJ2-3,16,CASSLVSSGRRDTQYF,TGTGCCAGCAGCTTAGTGTCTAGCGGGAGACGAGATACGCAGTATTTT
TRBV2,NA,NA,TRBJ2-7,13,CASSDRTGGEQYF,TGTGCCAGCAGTGACCGGACTGGAGGCGAGCAGTACTTC
TRBV28,NA,NA,TRBJ2-7,14,CASSTGTIGLEQYF,TGTGCCAGCAGCACCGGGACCATAGGTTTAGAGCAGTACTTC
TRBV29-1,few,NA,TRBJ1-1,12,CSVDGGWTEAFF,TGCAGCGTTGATGGGGGTTGGACTGAAGCTTTCTTT
TRBV4-1,few,TRBD1,TRBJ1-5,16,CASSFGQGRSNQPQHF,TGCGCCAGCAGCTTTGGACAGGGCCGTAGCAATCAGCCCCAGCATTTT
TRBV13,NA,NA,TRBJ2-7,12,CASSLTRVEQYF,TGTGCCAGCAGCTTAACCCGGGTCGAGCAGTACTTC
TRBV19,NA,NA,TRBJ2-7,15,CASSIEGASRYEQYF,TGTGCCAGTAGTATCGAAGGGGCGTCCAGGTACGAGCAGTACTTC
TRBV4-3,NA,NA,TRBJ1-1,16,CASSQDWRQEGTEAFF,TGCGCCAGCAGCCAAGATTGGAGGCAGGAGGGGACTGAAGCTTTCTTT
TRBV7-9,NA,NA,TRBJ1-1,14,CASSLLGTATEAFF,TGTGCCAGCAGCTTACTAGGAACGGCCACTGAAGCTTTCTTT
TRBV5-6,NA,NA,TRBJ2-7,14,CASSLLHLSYEQYF,TGTGCCAGCAGCCTCCTACACCTGTCCTACGAGCAGTACTTC
TRBV5-1,NA,NA,TRBJ2-4,15,CASSLYRDGKNIQYF,TGCGCCAGCAGCTTGTATAGGGACGGCAAAAACATTCAGTACTTC
TRBV9,NA,NA,TRBJ1-1,13,CASKGSLNTEAFF,TGTGCCAGCAAGGGCAGCCTGAACACTGAAGCTTTCTTT
TRBV12-5,NA,NA,TRBJ2-1,11,CASAGYNEQFF,TGTGCTAGTGCCGGATACAATGAGCAGTTCTTC
TRBV9,NA,NA,TRBJ2-2,14,CASGSVTNTGELFF,TGTGCCAGCGGGAGCGTTACGAACACCGGGGAGCTGTTTTTT
TRBV7-6,NA,NA,TRBJ1-3,14,CASSHPGTGNTIYF,TGTGCCAGCAGCCACCCAGGAACTGGAAACACCATATATTTT
TRBV18,NA,NA,TRBJ2-4,14,CASSPRDSKNIQYF,TGTGCCAGCTCACCGCGGGACAGTAAAAACATTCAGTACTTC
TRBV6-1,NA,TRBD2,TRBJ2-7,15,CASSLGTSGSYEQYF,TGTGCCAGCAGTCTAGGGACTAGCGGGTCCTACGAGCAGTACTTC
TRBV7-8,NA,NA,TRBJ1-1,16,CASSLESWTVHTEAFF,TGTGCCAGCAGCTTAGAGTCTTGGACTGTCCACACTGAAGCTTTCTTT
TRBV11-2,NA,NA,TRBJ1-3,16,CASSLDPRDSGNTIYF,TGTGCCAGCAGCTTGGACCCCCGTGACTCTGGAAACACCATATATTTT
TRBV11-3,NA,TRBD2,TRBJ2-3,15,CASSRGLAATDTQYF,TGTGCCAGCAGCCGGGGACTAGCGGCCACAGATACGCAGTATTTT
TRBV14,once,NA,TRBJ1-2,14,CASSQDSGGHGYTF,TGTGCCAGCAGCCAAGATTCCGGGGGACATGGCTACACCTTC
TRBV10-3,NA,TRBD1,TRBJ1-1,13,CAMTGATNTEAFF,TGTGCCATGACAGGGGCGACGAACACTGAAGCTTTCTTT
TRBV7-2,NA,TRBD2,TRBJ2-1,16,CASSLAASGIPNEQFF,TGTGCCAGCAGCTTAGCGGCTAGCGGAATCCCCAATGAGCAGTTCTTC
TRBV5-1,once,NA,TRBJ2-7,15,CASSSPGPGPHEQYF,TGCGCCAGCAGCTCGCCGGGTCCCGGGCCCCACGAGCAGTACTTC
TRBV6-5,NA,NA,TRBJ1-2,13,CASSSLAEYGYTF,TGTGCCAGCAGTTCGCTCGCCGAGTATGGCTACACCTTC
TRBV27,NA,TRBD2,TRBJ2-3,16,CASSRRDYSSTDTQYF,TGTGCCAGCAGTCGTCGGGACTACTCAAGCACAGATACGCAGTATTTT
TRBV28,NA,NA,TRBJ2-1,11,CASINYNEQFF,TGTGCCAGCATAAACTACAATGAGCAGTTCTTC
TRBV29-1,NA,NA,TRBJ2-1,14,CSVEVRDTSNEQFF,TGCAGCGTTGAAGTTCGGGACACGTCCAATGAGCAGTTCTTC
TRBV2,NA,NA,TRBJ1-1,10,CVSRTGEAFF,TGTGTCAGCCGAACAGGGGAAGCTTTCTTT
TRBV13,NA,TRBD2,TRBJ2-7,14,CASSFSGSSYEQYF,TGTGCCAGCAGTTTCAGCGGGAGTTCATACGAGCAGTACTTC
TRBV2,NA,NA,TRBJ1-1,14,CASSVRGMNTEAFF,TGTGCCAGCAGTGTAAGAGGGATGAACACTGAAGCTTTCTTT
TRBV10-3,NA,NA,TRBJ2-5,15,CAISGGGSGGETQYF,TGTGCCATCAGTGGAGGGGGGAGTGGAGGAGAGACCCAGTACTTC
TRBV15,NA,NA,TRBJ1-3,16,CATSSFRDIAGNTIYF,TGTGCCACCAGCAGTTTCCGGGACATAGCTGGAAACACCATATATTTT
TRBV11-2,NA,NA,TRBJ2-5,13,CASSLSPPETQYF,TGTGCCAGCAGCTTATCGCCTCCAGAGACCCAGTACTTC
TRBV6-6,NA,TRBD2,TRBJ2-2,16,CASSSYGTTNTGELFF,TGTGCCAGCAGCTCATATGGGACTACGAACACCGGGGAGCTGTTTTTT
TRBV5-1,once,NA,TRBJ2-1,15,CASSSFLSFGNEQFF,TGCGCCAGCAGCTCCTTCCTTTCGTTCGGCAATGAGCAGTTCTTC
TRBV21-1,NA,NA,TRBJ2-5,14,CASSTGGPQETQYF,TGTGCCAGCAGCACGGGGGGACCCCAAGAGACCCAGTACTTC
TRBV5-6,NA,NA,TRBJ1-5,15,CASSLLGSQGQPQHF,TGTGCCAGCAGCTTGCTTGGGTCCCAAGGCCAGCCCCAGCATTTT
TRBV27,NA,TRBD2,TRBJ2-1,15,CASSRGTSDFNEQFF,TGTGCCAGCAGTAGAGGGACTAGCGACTTCAATGAGCAGTTCTTC
TRBV5-1,NA,TRBD1,TRBJ2-1,15,CASSIDRGQYNEQFF,TGCGCCAGCAGCATCGACAGGGGGCAGTACAATGAGCAGTTCTTC
TRBV19,once,NA,TRBJ1-2,14,CASSIEAGAYGYTF,TGTGCCAGTAGTATTGAGGCAGGGGCCTATGGCTACACCTTC
TRBV2,NA,NA,TRBJ1-5,17,CASSEEGSGLGNQPQHF,TGTGCCAGCAGTGAAGAGGGCTCGGGTTTGGGCAATCAGCCCCAGCATTTT
TRBV5-1,NA,NA,TRBJ1-1,14,CASSANTGNTEAFF,TGCGCCAGCAGCGCGAACACGGGGAACACTGAAGCTTTCTTT
TRBV6-5,NA,NA,TRBJ1-1,15,CASSYSRELGGTSSF,TGTGCCAGCAGTTACTCTCGCGAATTGGGGGGTACAAGCTCCTTT
TRBV2,NA,TRBD2,TRBJ2-3,15,CASNPTSGIVDTQYF,TGTGCCAGCAATCCCACTAGCGGGATCGTGGATACGCAGTATTTT
TRBV6-1,NA,NA,TRBJ1-5,14,CASSEQYSNQPQHF,TGTGCCAGCAGTGAACAGTATAGCAATCAGCCCCAGCATTTT
TRBV7-9,NA,NA,TRBJ1-1,14,CASSLVDKNTEAFF,TGTGCCAGCAGCTTAGTTGACAAGAACACTGAAGCTTTCTTT